Listed below are T cell receptor beta chains from one sample, sequenced in a study of T-cell reconstitution after alpha-beta-depleted transplantation in children. MiXCR was run by TCRdb on the PCR reads, yielding one entry per CDR3 protein. The table has around 100,000 distinct CDR3 sequences, over 9% seen once; the top ten hold about 34%. This sample comprised PBMCs, obtained before TCRalphabeta/CD19-depleted stem cell transplant. The receptor set was obtained from a boy between 2 and 10 years old with acute lymphoblastic leukemia, due to receive a stem cell transplant. CDR3s include the opening cysteine and the closing phenylalanine or tryptophan. The D gene is left open where the match is weak. The listing skips clone size in some rows; elsewhere it reads once, few, many or a size class.

V gene,J gene,D gene,clone size,CDR3 protein,CDR3 DNA
TRBV4-1,TRBJ1-2,-,few,CASREIGRKNGYTF,TGCGCCAGCAGGGAGATTGGCAGAAAAAATGGCTACACCTTC
TRBV4-2,TRBJ2-2,TRBD2,-,CASSQDPLRLAGPTGELFF,TGTGCCAGCAGCCAAGATCCCCTTCGACTAGCGGGCCCCACCGGGGAGCTGTTTTTT
TRBV20-1,TRBJ2-7,-,few,CSARRRAPKMYEQYF,TGCAGTGCTAGGAGGAGGGCCCCCAAGATGTACGAGCAGTACTTC
TRBV19,TRBJ2-7,TRBD2,-,CASSIGLAGNYEQYF,TGTGCCAGTAGTATAGGGCTAGCGGGAAACTACGAGCAGTACTTC
TRBV10-3,TRBJ1-2,TRBD1,many,CAISGYGPTGHGYTF,TGTGCCATCAGTGGCTATGGACCGACAGGGCATGGCTACACCTTC
TRBV5-1,TRBJ2-5,-,-,CASSLRQETQYF,TGCGCCAGCAGCTTAAGACAAGAGACCCAGTACTTC
TRBV20-1,TRBJ2-1,-,-,CSVPNLREQFF,TGCAGTGTCCCCAACTTAAGGGAGCAGTTCTTC
TRBV6-5,TRBJ1-1,-,few,CASRRRTDMNTEAFF,TGTGCCAGCAGGCGTCGGACAGACATGAACACTGAAGCTTTCTTT
TRBV5-8,TRBJ2-3,-,many,CASSGRTARTDTQYF,TGTGCCAGCAGCGGGAGGACAGCGAGGACAGATACGCAGTATTTT
TRBV29-1,TRBJ2-5,TRBD1,-,CSVGETGFGTQYF,TGCAGCGTTGGTGAGACAGGGTTCGGGACCCAGTACTTC
TRBV27,TRBJ2-3,-,many,CATRADTDTQYF,TGTGCCACCCGAGCGGACACAGATACGCAGTATTTT
TRBV5-5,TRBJ1-1,-,few,CASSGRTGIAEAFF,TGTGCCAGCAGCGGGCGGACGGGTATCGCTGAAGCTTTCTTT
TRBV27,TRBJ2-3,-,few,CASRFRKLARPGTQYF,TGTGCCAGCAGATTCCGTAAACTAGCCCGCCCGGGTACGCAGTATTTT
TRBV12-3/TRBV12-4,TRBJ2-1,TRBD1,many,CASSFGDRSSYNEQFF,TGTGCCAGCAGTTTCGGGGACAGAAGCTCCTACAATGAGCAGTTCTTC
TRBV25-1,TRBJ2-1,-,few,CASSEWAPRDNEQFF,TGTGCCAGCAGTGAATGGGCGCCGAGAGACAATGAGCAGTTCTTC
TRBV7-9,TRBJ2-1,-,few,CASSLARSGNEQFF,TGTGCCAGCAGCTTAGCCCGGAGCGGGAATGAGCAGTTCTTC
TRBV15,TRBJ1-6,-,many,CATSPIGQEGSPLHF,TGTGCCACCAGCCCAATCGGGCAGGAAGGTTCACCCCTCCACTTT
TRBV6-1,TRBJ2-1,TRBD1,-,CASSELATDRRIQNEQFF,TGTGCCAGCAGTGAACTTGCTACGGACAGGAGGATTCAGAATGAGCAGTTCTTC
TRBV27,TRBJ2-2,-,-,CASRRQAAGELFF,TGTGCCAGCAGGAGACAGGCGGCCGGGGAGCTGTTTTTT
TRBV7-2,TRBJ2-3,-,-,CASSSDRGTDTQYF,TGTGCCAGCAGCTCAGATCGAGGGACAGATACGCAGTATTTT
TRBV5-1,TRBJ2-5,-,many,CASSLYADQETQYF,TGCGCCAGCAGCTTGTATGCGGACCAAGAGACCCAGTACTTC
TRBV2,TRBJ2-2,-,-,CASSELSGKNTGELFF,TGTGCCAGCAGTGAGTTGAGCGGCAAGAACACCGGGGAGCTGTTTTTT
TRBV15,TRBJ2-7,TRBD2,many,CATSRGLAGRGPYEQYF,TGTGCCACCAGCAGAGGACTAGCGGGCCGGGGGCCTTACGAGCAGTACTTC
TRBV29-1,TRBJ2-7,-,many,CSVESERSQVAYEQYF,TGCAGCGTTGAGTCGGAGCGGAGCCAGGTGGCTTACGAGCAGTACTTC
TRBV25-1,TRBJ2-7,TRBD2,few,CASSDLAGSEQYF,TGTGCCAGCAGTGACCTAGCGGGAAGTGAGCAGTACTTC
TRBV5-1,TRBJ2-1,-,many,CASSLTNNEQFF,TGCGCCAGCAGCCTCACTAACAATGAGCAGTTCTTC
TRBV12-3/TRBV12-4,TRBJ2-1,TRBD2,-,CASTSFGLAENEQFF,TGTGCCAGCACCTCATTTGGACTAGCGGAGAATGAGCAGTTCTTC
TRBV27,TRBJ2-6,-,many,CASSPPQLSGANVLTF,TGTGCCAGCAGTCCCCCCCAGTTATCTGGGGCCAACGTCCTGACTTTC
TRBV6-6,TRBJ1-5,TRBD1,-,CASSYRGGQPQHF,TGTGCCAGCAGCTACAGGGGAGGCCAGCCCCAGCATTTT
TRBV14,TRBJ2-1,-,few,CASSPRLGSFYNEQFF,TGTGCCAGCAGCCCCCGTCTAGGATCCTTTTACAATGAGCAGTTCTTC
TRBV7-8,TRBJ2-1,-,-,CASSLTGVNEQFF,TGTGCCAGCAGCTTGACCGGGGTCAATGAGCAGTTCTTC
TRBV7-9,TRBJ1-2,-,-,CASSLPGREGYTF,TGTGCCAGCAGCTTACCGGGGAGAGAAGGCTACACCTTC
TRBV7-2,TRBJ2-7,-,-,CASTQRGEQYF,TGTGCCAGCACCCAACGGGGCGAGCAGTACTTC
TRBV20-1,TRBJ1-2,TRBD1,-,CSARDFEPGQGGGYTF,TGCAGTGCTAGAGACTTTGAACCGGGACAGGGGGGCGGCTACACCTTC
TRBV5-1,TRBJ2-5,-,few,CASSSGQLQETQYF,TGCGCCAGCAGCTCGGGTCAATTGCAAGAGACCCAGTACTTC
TRBV20-1,TRBJ2-7,-,few,CSASKGVEQYF,TGCAGTGCTAGCAAAGGGGTAGAGCAGTACTTC
TRBV29-1,TRBJ2-1,TRBD1,many,CSVLGTGEIPNEQFF,TGCAGCGTTCTAGGGACAGGGGAAATTCCCAATGAGCAGTTCTTC
TRBV27,TRBJ2-3,TRBD1,-,CASSSQRTGWGREAQYF,TGTGCCAGCAGTTCCCAAAGGACAGGGTGGGGACGAGAGGCGCAGTATTTT
TRBV7-9,TRBJ2-1,TRBD2,-,CASSSPLKREGYNEQFF,TGTGCCAGCAGCTCACCCCTCAAGCGGGAGGGGTACAATGAGCAGTTCTTC
TRBV7-9,TRBJ2-3,-,many,CASSLEAGTQYF,TGTGCCAGCAGCTTAGAAGCCGGTACGCAGTATTTT
TRBV7-9,TRBJ2-7,-,many,CASSRGYEQYF,TGTGCCAGCAGCAGGGGTTACGAGCAGTACTTC
TRBV4-1,TRBJ2-7,TRBD1,-,CASSQDRTGLYEQYF,TGCGCCAGCAGCCAAGATCGGACAGGGCTCTACGAGCAGTACTTC
TRBV5-6,TRBJ1-4,-,-,CASSPGGGGREKLFF,TGTGCCAGCAGCCCGGGGGGAGGGGGACGTGAAAAACTGTTTTTT
TRBV19,TRBJ1-5,-,-,CASSIVAGSSQPQHF,TGTGCCAGTAGTATTGTCGCAGGCTCCTCCCAGCCCCAGCATTTT
TRBV20-1,TRBJ2-5,-,-,CSAPGDRQETQYF,TGCAGTGCTCCCGGCGACAGGCAAGAGACCCAGTACTTC
TRBV5-6,TRBJ1-2,TRBD1,many,CASSRPGGEYGYTF,TGTGCCAGCAGCCGCCCAGGGGGCGAATATGGCTACACCTTC
TRBV20-1,TRBJ1-2,TRBD1,-,CSARLTGGPRGYTF,TGCAGTGCTAGGTTAACAGGGGGCCCGCGGGGCTACACCTTC
TRBV6-2/TRBV6-3,TRBJ2-1,-,-,CASSSSPRIDEQFF,TGTGCCAGCAGTTCCTCGCCTCGAATCGATGAGCAGTTCTTC
TRBV3-1,TRBJ2-3,-,many,CASSQGGTDTQYF,TGTGCCAGCAGCCAAGGAGGGACAGATACGCAGTATTTT
TRBV7-6,TRBJ2-7,-,-,CASSLVSASGSYEQYF,TGTGCCAGCAGCTTAGTTTCAGCAAGTGGATCCTACGAGCAGTACTTC
TRBV27,TRBJ1-1,-,few,CASSLGGSNTEAFF,TGTGCCAGCAGTTTAGGGGGTTCAAACACTGAAGCTTTCTTT
TRBV7-9,TRBJ1-5,-,-,CASSRSGNQPQHF,TGTGCCAGCAGCCGATCCGGCAATCAGCCCCAGCATTTT
TRBV11-2,TRBJ1-1,-,-,CASSSSTGIFTEAFF,TGTGCCAGCAGCTCCTCTACAGGGATCTTTACTGAAGCTTTCTTT
TRBV6-1,TRBJ2-1,-,-,CASTELAGLESYNEQFF,TGTGCCAGCACCGAACTCGCGGGACTCGAGTCCTACAATGAGCAGTTCTTC
TRBV5-1,TRBJ2-7,TRBD1,few,CASSLVVSRGTEQYF,TGCGCCAGCAGCTTGGTCGTGAGCAGGGGGACCGAGCAGTACTTC
TRBV5-1,TRBJ1-1,TRBD1,few,CASSMEATGDFSTEAFF,TGCGCCAGCAGCATGGAAGCGACAGGGGATTTTAGCACTGAAGCTTTCTTT
TRBV6-1,TRBJ1-1,-,few,CASILQVGPIPFF,TGTGCCAGCATCCTTCAAGTCGGGCCCATTCCTTTCTTT
TRBV27,TRBJ1-1,-,many,CASSPGIGDTEAFF,TGTGCCAGCTCCCCAGGGATTGGGGACACTGAAGCTTTCTTT
TRBV20-1,TRBJ2-7,TRBD2,few,CSARPGLAGVRFHYEQYF,TGCAGTGCTAGACCGGGACTAGCGGGCGTAAGGTTCCACTACGAGCAGTACTTC